Ten or more counts support the clone carrying this T cell receptor beta chain. Germline CDR1 reads SGHTA; CDR2 reads FQGNSA. V was pared by 0 bases and J by 0 bases, with 5 bases between. The CDR3 is 15 amino acids. TCRdb re-called the RT-PCR reads through MiXCR, storing one row per CDR3 protein. The sample yields hundreds of thousands of distinct CDR3 sequences, around 14% seen once. J is TRBJ2-2 and V is TRBV7-2, with D uncertain. This receptor was taken from a female donor in good health, serving as a healthy control. The sample taken for sequencing was memory CD4+ T cells from blood. This CDR3 is CASSLAYTNTGELFF. DNA of the CDR3: TGTGCCAGCAGCTTAGCCTACACGAACACCGGGGAGCTGTTTTTT.